The entry below describes one T cell receptor beta chain. Germline V CDR1 and CDR2: SGHNT, YYREEE (reference sequence). The CDR3 extends over 15 amino acids. V lost 3 bases and J lost 6; bases outside the gene matches: 6. The entry originates in a study of T cell responses to AZD1222 COVID-19 vaccine. TCRdb's table, derived via immunoSEQ multiplex PCR, lists solely in-frame clones and lacks some. The repertoire holds some 80,000 clones, with 90% as singletons. J is TRBJ1-2 and V is TRBV5-4; 12 positions agree with TRBD1. The receptor was derived from an adult who received the AZD1222 COVID-19 vaccine. The sample consisted of peripheral blood, taken 28 days after the second AZD1222 dose. The CDR3 nucleotides are TGTGCCAGCAGCTCGCCGGGACAGGGGGCTGATGGCTACACCTTC. Its protein is CASSSPGQGADGYTF.